The T cell receptor (beta chain) under discussion was sequenced for a study of blood T cell repertoires in COVID-19. As for the study in general: The study drew acute and convalescent COVID-19 samples from the United States, Italy and Spain.

This table comes from immunoSEQ multiplex PCR, and its TCRdb copy is limited to in-frame clones, with some not included. The sample has some 270,000 clones, around nine tenths seen once. The CDR3 runs to 14 residues. V lost 1 base to trimming and J lost 3 bases, with 11 bases between them. Looked up from germline, CDR1 is SGDLS and CDR2 is YYNGEE. This receptor was identified in a man between 35 and 55 years old with active or convalescent COVID-19. The chain employs TRBV9 and TRBJ2-7; the D gene is possibly TRBD2 (5 bases). The material sequenced was peripheral blood. CDR3 in amino acids: CASSVTGNIYEQYF. The CDR3 DNA reads as TGTGCCAGCAGCGTAACCGGGAACATCTACGAGCAGTACTTC.